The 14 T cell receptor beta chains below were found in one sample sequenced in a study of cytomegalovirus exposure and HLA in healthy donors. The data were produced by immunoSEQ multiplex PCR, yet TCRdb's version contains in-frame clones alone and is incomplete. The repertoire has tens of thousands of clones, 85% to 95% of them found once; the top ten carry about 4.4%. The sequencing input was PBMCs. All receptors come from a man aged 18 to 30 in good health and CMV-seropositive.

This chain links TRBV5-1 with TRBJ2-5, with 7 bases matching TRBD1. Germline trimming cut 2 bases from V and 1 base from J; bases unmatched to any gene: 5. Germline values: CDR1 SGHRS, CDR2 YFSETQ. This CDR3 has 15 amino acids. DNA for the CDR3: TGCGCCAGCAGCTTTGAGAAGGGGGCCCAAGAGACCCAGTACTTC. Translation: CASSFEKGAQETQYF.

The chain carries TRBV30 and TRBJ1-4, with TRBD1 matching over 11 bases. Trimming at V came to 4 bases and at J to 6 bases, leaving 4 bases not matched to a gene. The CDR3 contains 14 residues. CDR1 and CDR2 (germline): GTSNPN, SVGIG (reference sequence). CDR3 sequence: CAWTPGQGDEKLFF. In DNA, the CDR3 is TGTGCCTGGACTCCGGGACAGGGGGATGAAAAACTGTTTTTT.

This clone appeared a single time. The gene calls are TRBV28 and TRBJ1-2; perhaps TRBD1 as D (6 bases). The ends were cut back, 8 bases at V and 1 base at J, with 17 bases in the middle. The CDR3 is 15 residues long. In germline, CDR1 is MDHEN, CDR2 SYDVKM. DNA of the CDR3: TGTGCCAGCGGGGGCGACGACAGGTTTAACTATGGCTACACCTTC. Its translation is CASGGDDRFNYGYTF.

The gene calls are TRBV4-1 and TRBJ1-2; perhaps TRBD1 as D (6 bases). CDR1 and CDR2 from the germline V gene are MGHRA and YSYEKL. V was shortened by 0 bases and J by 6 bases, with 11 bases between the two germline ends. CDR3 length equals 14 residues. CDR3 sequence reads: CASSQDEGVDGYTF. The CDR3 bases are TGCGCCAGCAGCCAAGATGAGGGGGTCGATGGCTACACCTTC.

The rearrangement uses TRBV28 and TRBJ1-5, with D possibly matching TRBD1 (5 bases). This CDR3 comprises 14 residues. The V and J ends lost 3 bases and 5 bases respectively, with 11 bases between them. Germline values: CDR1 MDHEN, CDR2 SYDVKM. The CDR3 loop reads CASSFWQGHQPQHF. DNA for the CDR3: TGTGCCAGCAGTTTTTGGCAGGGCCATCAGCCCCAGCATTTT.

The CDR3 region is CSVEPPGELSYEQYF. CDR3 DNA sequence: TGCAGCGTTGAACCACCGGGAGAACTTTCCTACGAGCAGTACTTC. The chain is built from TRBV29-1 and TRBJ2-7; the D gene is possibly TRBD2 (6 bases). The V and J ends lost 2 bases and 1 base respectively, with 15 bases between them. Looked up from germline, CDR1 is SQVTM and CDR2 is ANQGSEA. The length of the CDR3 is 15 residues.

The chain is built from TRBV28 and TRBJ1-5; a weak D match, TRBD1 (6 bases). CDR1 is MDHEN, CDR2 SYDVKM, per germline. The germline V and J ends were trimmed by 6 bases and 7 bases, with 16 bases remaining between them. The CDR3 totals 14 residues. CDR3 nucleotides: TGTGCCAGCAGGGCGGGGGCATTCGACCAGCCCCAGCATTTT. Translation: CASRAGAFDQPQHF.

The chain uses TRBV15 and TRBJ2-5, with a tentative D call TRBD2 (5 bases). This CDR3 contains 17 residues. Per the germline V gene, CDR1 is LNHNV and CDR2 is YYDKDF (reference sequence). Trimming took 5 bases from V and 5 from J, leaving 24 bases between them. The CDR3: CATSPTSAFLLGETQYF. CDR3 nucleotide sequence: TGTGCCACCAGCCCTACGTCGGCCTTCCTACTAGGGGAGACCCAGTACTTC.

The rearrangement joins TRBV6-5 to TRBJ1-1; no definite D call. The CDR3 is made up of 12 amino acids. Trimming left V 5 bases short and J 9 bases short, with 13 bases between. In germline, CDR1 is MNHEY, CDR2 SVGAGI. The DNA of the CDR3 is TGTGCCAGCAGTGGTACCACATTTAAAGCTTTCTTT. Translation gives CASSGTTFKAFF.

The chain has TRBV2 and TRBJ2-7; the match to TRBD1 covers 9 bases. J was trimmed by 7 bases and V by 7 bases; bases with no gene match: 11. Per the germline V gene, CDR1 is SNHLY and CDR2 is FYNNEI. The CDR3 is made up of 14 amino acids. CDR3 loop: CASMPGQGTGEQYF. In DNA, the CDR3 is TGTGCCAGCATGCCCGGACAGGGGACGGGGGAGCAGTACTTC. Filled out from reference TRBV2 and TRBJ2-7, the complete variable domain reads EPEVTQTPSHQVTQMGQEVILRCVPISNHLYFYWYRQILGQKVEFLVSFYNNEISEKSEIFDDQFSVERPDGSNFTLKIRSTKLEDSAMYFCASMPGQGTGEQYFGPGTRLTVT.

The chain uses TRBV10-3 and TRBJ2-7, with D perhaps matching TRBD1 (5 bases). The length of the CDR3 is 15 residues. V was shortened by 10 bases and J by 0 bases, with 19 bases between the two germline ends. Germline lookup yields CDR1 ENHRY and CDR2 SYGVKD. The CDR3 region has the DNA TGTGCCAACACCCCATCGACAGTAAGCTCCTACGAGCAGTACTTC. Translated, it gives CANTPSTVSSYEQYF.

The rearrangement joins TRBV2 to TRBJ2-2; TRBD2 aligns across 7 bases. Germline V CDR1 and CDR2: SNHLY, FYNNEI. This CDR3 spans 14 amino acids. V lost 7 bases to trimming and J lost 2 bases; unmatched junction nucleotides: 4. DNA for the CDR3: TGTGCCAGCAAAAGGGACTATAACACCGGGGAGCTGTTTTTT. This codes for CASKRDYNTGELFF.

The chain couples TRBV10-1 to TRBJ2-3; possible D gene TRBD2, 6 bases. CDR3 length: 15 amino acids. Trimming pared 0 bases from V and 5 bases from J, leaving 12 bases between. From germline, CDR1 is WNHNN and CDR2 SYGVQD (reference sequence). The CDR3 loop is CASSESEGRGDTQYF. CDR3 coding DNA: TGCGCCAGCAGTGAGTCGGAGGGTAGAGGAGATACGCAGTATTTT.

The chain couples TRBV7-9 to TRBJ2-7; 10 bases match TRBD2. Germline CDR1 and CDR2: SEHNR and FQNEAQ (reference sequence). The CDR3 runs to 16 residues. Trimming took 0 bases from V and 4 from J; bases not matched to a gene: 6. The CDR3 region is CASSLAGASGGYEQYF. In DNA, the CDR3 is TGTGCCAGCAGCTTAGCCGGAGCTAGCGGGGGATACGAGCAGTACTTC.